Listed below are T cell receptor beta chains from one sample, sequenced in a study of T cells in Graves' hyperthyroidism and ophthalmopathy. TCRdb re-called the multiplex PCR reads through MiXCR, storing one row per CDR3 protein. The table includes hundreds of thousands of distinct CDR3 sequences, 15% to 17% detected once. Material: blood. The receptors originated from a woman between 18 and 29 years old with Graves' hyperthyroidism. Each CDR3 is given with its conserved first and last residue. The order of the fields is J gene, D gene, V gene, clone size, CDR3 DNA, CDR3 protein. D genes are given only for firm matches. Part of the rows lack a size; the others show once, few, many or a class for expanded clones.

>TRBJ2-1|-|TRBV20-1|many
TGCAGTGCTAGAGATCAAGGGAGTGTGGAGTACAATGAGCAGTTCTTC
CSARDQGSVEYNEQFF
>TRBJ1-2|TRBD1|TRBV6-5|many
TGTGCCAGCAGTTACCGACAGGGGGGCTACACCTTC
CASSYRQGGYTF
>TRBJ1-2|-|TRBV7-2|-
TGTGCCAGCAGCCCTCGAGGGGGCTATGGCTACACCTTC
CASSPRGGYGYTF
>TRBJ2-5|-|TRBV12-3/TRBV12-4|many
TGTGCCAGCAGCCGAACGGAGACCCAGTACTTC
CASSRTETQYF
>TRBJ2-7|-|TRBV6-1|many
TGTGCCAGCACCGAAGGGGTCTACGAGCAGTACTTC
CASTEGVYEQYF
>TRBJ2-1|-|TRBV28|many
TGTGCCAGCCTGAGAAGTGGGGGGAATGAGCAGTTCTTC
CASLRSGGNEQFF
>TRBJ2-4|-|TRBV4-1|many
TGCGCCAGCAGCCCCGGAAGGGTGGTAGCCAAAAACATTCAGTACTTC
CASSPGRVVAKNIQYF
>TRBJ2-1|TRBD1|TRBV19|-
TGTGCGACCAACAGGGGGCTGGCAAATGAGCAGTTCTTC
CATNRGLANEQFF
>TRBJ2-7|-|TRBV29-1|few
TGCAGCGTTGACACCTCTGGGGCCGAGCAGTACTTC
CSVDTSGAEQYF
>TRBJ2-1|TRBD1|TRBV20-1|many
TGCAGTGCTAGAGATCTTGCAGAACAGGGGCACAATGAGCAGTTCTTC
CSARDLAEQGHNEQFF
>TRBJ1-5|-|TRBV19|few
TGTGCCAGTAGTATTTTCGGGCAGGCCCTCAATCAGCCCCAGCATTTT
CASSIFGQALNQPQHF
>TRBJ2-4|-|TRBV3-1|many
TGTGCCAGCAGCCAACGGCGGGACATTCAGTACTTC
CASSQRRDIQYF
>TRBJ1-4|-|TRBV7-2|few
TGTGCCAGCAGCTTGTCACTAATGGACAGTATTAATGAAAAACTGTTTTTT
CASSLSLMDSINEKLFF
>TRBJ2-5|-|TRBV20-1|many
TGCAGTGCTAACGAGCTCCAAGAGACCCAGTACTTC
CSANELQETQYF
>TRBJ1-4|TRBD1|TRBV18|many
TGTGCCAGCTCTCGACAGGGTGGAATAGGCGAAAAACTGTTTTTT
CASSRQGGIGEKLFF
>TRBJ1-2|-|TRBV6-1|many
TGTGCCAGCGCCCCCTCAGGGATCTATGGCTACACCTTC
CASAPSGIYGYTF
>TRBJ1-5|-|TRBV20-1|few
TGCAGTGCTAGAAAGTTCGGACAGTATAGCAATCAGCCCCAGCATTTT
CSARKFGQYSNQPQHF
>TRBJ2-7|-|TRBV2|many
TGTGCCAGCAGAACGGACTTCTACGAGCAGTACTTC
CASRTDFYEQYF
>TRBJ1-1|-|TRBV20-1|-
TGCAGTGCTAGTGGGGGGATGGGAGGGAACACTGAAGCTTTCTTT
CSASGGMGGNTEAFF
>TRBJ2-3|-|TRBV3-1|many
TGTGCCAGCAGCCCAATCAGAGCAGATACGCAGTATTTT
CASSPIRADTQYF
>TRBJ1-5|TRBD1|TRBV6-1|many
TGTGCCAGCAGATTTACAGGGGCCGGTCAGCCCCAGCATTTT
CASRFTGAGQPQHF
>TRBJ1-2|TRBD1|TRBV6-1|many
TGTGCCAGCAGTTATGGACAGGGTGGCGTCTATGGCTACACCTTC
CASSYGQGGVYGYTF
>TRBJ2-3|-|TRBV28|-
TGTGCCAGCAGGTTCCGGCGGGACACAGATACGCAGTATTTT
CASRFRRDTDTQYF
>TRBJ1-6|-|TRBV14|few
TGTGCCAGCAGCCGACGGAATTCACCCCTCCACTTT
CASSRRNSPLHF
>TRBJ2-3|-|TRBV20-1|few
TGCAGTGCCACGACGGTAGATACGCAGTATTTT
CSATTVDTQYF
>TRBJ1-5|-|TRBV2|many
TGTGCCAGCTCGGGGCAGGGAAATCAGCCCCAGCATTTT
CASSGQGNQPQHF
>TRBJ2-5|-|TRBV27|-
TGCGCCAGCAGCCGGATAGGGGGGCTGAGGGAGACCCAGTACTTC
CASSRIGGLRETQYF
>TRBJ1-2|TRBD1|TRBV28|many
TGTGCCAGCAGTTTGGCAGGGGGCATCTATGGCTACACCTTC
CASSLAGGIYGYTF
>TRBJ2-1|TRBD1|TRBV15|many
TGTGCCACCAGCAGGGTTGGGACAGAATACAATGAGCAGTTCTTC
CATSRVGTEYNEQFF
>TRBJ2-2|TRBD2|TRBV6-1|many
TGTGCCAGCAGGAGGACTAGCTTGGACACCGGGGAGCTGTTTTTT
CASRRTSLDTGELFF
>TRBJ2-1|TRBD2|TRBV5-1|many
TGCGCCACCCGAGCGGGAGAGACCTACAATGAGCAGTTCTTC
CATRAGETYNEQFF
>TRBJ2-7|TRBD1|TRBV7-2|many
TGTGCCAGCAGCTCGGACAGGGGACCCAACGAGCAGTACTTC
CASSSDRGPNEQYF
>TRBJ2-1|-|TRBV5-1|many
TGCGCCAGCAGCTTGGCCCGGGCGGGCTCCCTTTGGCACAATGAGCAGTTCTTC
CASSLARAGSLWHNEQFF
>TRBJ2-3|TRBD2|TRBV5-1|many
TGCGCCAGCAGCTTACCCGCGGGGGGTTCAGATACGCAGTATTTT
CASSLPAGGSDTQYF
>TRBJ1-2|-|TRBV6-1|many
TGTGCCAGCAGACCCGGGACAAACATTAACTATGGCTACACCTTC
CASRPGTNINYGYTF
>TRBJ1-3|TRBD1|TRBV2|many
TGTGCCAACCGGGGACAGTTAACTGGAAACACCATATATTTT
CANRGQLTGNTIYF
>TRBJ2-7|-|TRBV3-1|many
TGTGCCAGCAGCCTTCAGGTATCCTACGAGCAGTACTTC
CASSLQVSYEQYF
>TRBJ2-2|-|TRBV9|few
TGTGCCAGCAGCGGGGTTGACACCGGGGAGCTGTTTTTT
CASSGVDTGELFF
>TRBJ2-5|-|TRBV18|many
TGTGCCAGCTCACCAGGGACATCTGGGGAGACCCAGTACTTC
CASSPGTSGETQYF
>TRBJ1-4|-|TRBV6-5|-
TGTGCCAGCAGTTACTCGATGTCCGCAGCAACTAATGAAAAACTGTTTTTT
CASSYSMSAATNEKLFF
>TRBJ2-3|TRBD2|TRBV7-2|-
TGTGCCAGCAGCCCGGGACTAGCGGGAGAGGGAGAAACAGATACGCAGTATTTT
CASSPGLAGEGETDTQYF
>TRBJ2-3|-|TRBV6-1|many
TGTGCCAGCGACTGGCAAGATACGCAGTATTTT
CASDWQDTQYF
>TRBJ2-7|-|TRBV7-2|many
TGTGCCAGCAGCTTAATGAGCGGTTCATTGGGGGAGCAGTACTTC
CASSLMSGSLGEQYF
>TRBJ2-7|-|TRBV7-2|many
TGTGCCAGCAGCTTTTCCGCCGGCGCGCAGTACTTC
CASSFSAGAQYF